The TCR beta chain under discussion was sequenced for a study of vaccination effects on CD4 cells after COVID-19. Study background: Culturing of a few million PBMC per well took place with 8.5 to 10 IU/ml IL-2 and about 9.3 ug/ml peptides.

Repertoires were generated with immunoSEQ multiplex PCR, while TCRdb's copy carries only in-frame clones and drops some. The sample has about 73,000 clones; around 70% are singletons. Regarding this clone: The target antigen is unknown.

Study-wide points: The study found that only 1 of 255 vaccine-induced clones from healthy vaccinees cross-reacted with common cold coronaviruses.

There are 14 residues in the CDR3. The V and J ends lost 7 bases and 1 base respectively, with 12 bases between them. Germline CDR1 MNHEY, CDR2 SVGAGI. An approximately ten-day culture period preceded the isolation of CD4+ T cells. Two-dose BNT162b2 or mRNA-1273 vaccination was given to participants. Vaccinated participants had no history of SARS-CoV-2 infection and tested negative for nucleocapsid antibodies. The material was CD4+ T cells from PBMCs cultured without peptide, obtained after COVID-19 vaccination. This sequence originates from a human donor who received a COVID-19 vaccine. The chain is built from TRBV6-5 and TRBJ2-3; no clear D gene. In nucleotides, the CDR3 is TGTGCCAGCATGAACGGCGGAGGCACAGATACGCAGTATTTT. It is translated as CASMNGGGTDTQYF.